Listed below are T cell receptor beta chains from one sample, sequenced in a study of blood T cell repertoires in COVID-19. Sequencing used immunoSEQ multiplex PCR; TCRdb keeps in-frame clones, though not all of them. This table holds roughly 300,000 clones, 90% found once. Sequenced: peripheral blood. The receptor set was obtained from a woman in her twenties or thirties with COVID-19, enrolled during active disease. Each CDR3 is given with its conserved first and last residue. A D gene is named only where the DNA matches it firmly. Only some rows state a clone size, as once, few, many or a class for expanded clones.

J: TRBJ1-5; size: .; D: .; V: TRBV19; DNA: TGTGCCAGTAGTACATTCAATCAGCCCCAGCATTTT; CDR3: CASSTFNQPQHF
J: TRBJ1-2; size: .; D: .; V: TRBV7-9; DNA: TGTGCCAGCAGCTCGGAGACAGGCTACTATGGCTACACCTTC; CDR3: CASSSETGYYGYTF
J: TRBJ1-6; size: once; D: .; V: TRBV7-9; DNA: TGTGCCAGCAGCTTAGTCAAGACGACCCTAGGATCACCCCTCCACTTT; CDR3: CASSLVKTTLGSPLHF
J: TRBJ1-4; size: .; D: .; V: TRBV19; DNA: TGTGCCAGCCACAGGAGGGGATTGGATGAAAAACTGTTTTTT; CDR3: CASHRRGLDEKLFF
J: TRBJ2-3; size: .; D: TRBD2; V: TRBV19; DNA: TGTGCCAGTAGTATGGCTAGCGGGAGGCGACTTAGCACAGATACGCAGTATTTT; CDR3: CASSMASGRRLSTDTQYF
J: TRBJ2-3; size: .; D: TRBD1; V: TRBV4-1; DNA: TGCGCCAGCAGCCAAGGTATAGGTCGGACAGGGGGGGGAGATACGCAGTATTTT; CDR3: CASSQGIGRTGGGDTQYF
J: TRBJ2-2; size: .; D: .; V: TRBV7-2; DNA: TGTGCCAGCAGTCAGATACAGGGACTATTCACCGGGGAGCTGTTTTTT; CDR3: CASSQIQGLFTGELFF
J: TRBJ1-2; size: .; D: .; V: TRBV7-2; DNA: TGTGCCAGCAGCTTAGCAGGGGTCGACTATGGCTACACCTTC; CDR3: CASSLAGVDYGYTF
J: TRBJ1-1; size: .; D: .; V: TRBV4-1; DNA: TGCGCCAGCAGAACGGGAAGGGGGACTGAAGCTTTCTTT; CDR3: CASRTGRGTEAFF
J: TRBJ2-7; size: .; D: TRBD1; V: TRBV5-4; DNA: TGTGCCAGCAGCCCCTGGGGACAGGGGCGCCACGAGCAGTACTTC; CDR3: CASSPWGQGRHEQYF
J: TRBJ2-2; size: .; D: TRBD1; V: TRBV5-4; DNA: TGTGCCAGCAGCTCGGCGACGACAGGGGTAACCGGGGAGCTGTTTTTT; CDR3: CASSSATTGVTGELFF
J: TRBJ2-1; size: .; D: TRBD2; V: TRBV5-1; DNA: TGCGCCAGCAGCATCGGACTAGCGTCCTACAATGAGCAGTTCTTC; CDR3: CASSIGLASYNEQFF
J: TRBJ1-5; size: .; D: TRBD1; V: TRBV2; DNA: TGTGCCAGCAGTGCTTTAGGACAGGCCGGTAATCAGCCCCAGCATTTT; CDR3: CASSALGQAGNQPQHF
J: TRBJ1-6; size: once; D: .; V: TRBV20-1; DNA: TGCAGTGCTAGAGCTCGCGCACCCCTCCACTTT; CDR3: CSARARAPLHF
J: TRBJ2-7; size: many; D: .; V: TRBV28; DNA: TGTGCCAGCAGCCGAATGACTGGCTACGAGCAGTACTTC; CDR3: CASSRMTGYEQYF
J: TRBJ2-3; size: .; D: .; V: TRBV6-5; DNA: TGTGCCAGCAGCCCCGGAGGAGGGAGCGATACGCAGTATTTT; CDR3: CASSPGGGSDTQYF
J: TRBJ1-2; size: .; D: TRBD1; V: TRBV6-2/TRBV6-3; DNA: TGTGCCAGCAGTTACTCGGGACAGGGACAGGGTGGCTACACCTTC; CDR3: CASSYSGQGQGGYTF
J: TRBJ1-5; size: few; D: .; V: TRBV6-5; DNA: TGTGCCAGCAGTTACGAGGAAAATCAGCCCCAGCATTTT; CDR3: CASSYEENQPQHF
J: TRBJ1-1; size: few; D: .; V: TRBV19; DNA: TGTGCCAGCTCGACAGGACCGAACACTGAAGCTTTCTTT; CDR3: CASSTGPNTEAFF
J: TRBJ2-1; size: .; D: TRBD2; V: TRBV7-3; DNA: TGTGCCAGCAGCTTATTCGCTAGCGGCAATGAGCAGTTCTTC; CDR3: CASSLFASGNEQFF
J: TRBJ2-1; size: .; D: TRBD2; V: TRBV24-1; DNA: TGTGCCACCAGTGGGGGAAGGACTAGCGGGTTTTCTCCAAATGAGCAGTTCTTC; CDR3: CATSGGRTSGFSPNEQFF
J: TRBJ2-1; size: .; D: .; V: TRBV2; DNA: TGTGCCAGCAGTGATAATGATGAGCAGTTCTTC; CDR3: CASSDNDEQFF
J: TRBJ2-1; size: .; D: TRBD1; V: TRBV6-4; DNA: TGTGCCAGCAGTGACACAAATGATTGGGACAGAAATGAGCAGTTCTTC; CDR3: CASSDTNDWDRNEQFF
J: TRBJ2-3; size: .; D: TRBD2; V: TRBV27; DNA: TGTGCCAGCAGTCCCGAAGCGGGACGCACAGATACGCAGTATTTT; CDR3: CASSPEAGRTDTQYF
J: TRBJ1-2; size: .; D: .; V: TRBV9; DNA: TGTGCCAGCAGCCCGGCAGGCCGGGGTGGCTACACCTTC; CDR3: CASSPAGRGGYTF
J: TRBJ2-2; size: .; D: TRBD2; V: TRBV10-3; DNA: TGTGCCATCAGAGAAGGACTAGCGGGAGGTGTCACCGGGGAGCTGTTTTTT; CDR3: CAIREGLAGGVTGELFF
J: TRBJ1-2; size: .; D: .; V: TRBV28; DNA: TGTGCCAGCAGTTTGCCCGGGGGGGTTGGGGCCCCCTTTGACTATGGCTACACCTTC; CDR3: CASSLPGGVGAPFDYGYTF
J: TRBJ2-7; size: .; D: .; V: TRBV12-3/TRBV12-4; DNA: TGTGCCAGCAGTGCCGGACAGAGGCAGTACTTC; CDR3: CASSAGQRQYF
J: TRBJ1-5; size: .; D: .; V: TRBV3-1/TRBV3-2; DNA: TGTGCCAGCAGCCAAGGTGGCGGACAGCCCCAGCATTTT; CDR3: CASSQGGGQPQHF
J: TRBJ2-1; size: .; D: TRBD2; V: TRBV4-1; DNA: TGCGCCAGCAGCCACCCGGGACTAGCGGTTTACAATGAGCAGTTCTTC; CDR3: CASSHPGLAVYNEQFF
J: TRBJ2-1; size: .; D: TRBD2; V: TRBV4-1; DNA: TGCGCCAGCAGACTACTCACGGGACTAGCGGTCCATGAGCAGTTCTTC; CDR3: CASRLLTGLAVHEQFF
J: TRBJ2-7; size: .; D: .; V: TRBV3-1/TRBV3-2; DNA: TGTGCCAGCAGCCAAGCTGGACAGACCCCCTACGAGCAGTACTTC; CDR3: CASSQAGQTPYEQYF
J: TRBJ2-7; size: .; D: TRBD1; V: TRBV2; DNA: TGTGCCAGCAGTGAGGTCAGGGGGCGAATAGGCGAGCAGTACTTC; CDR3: CASSEVRGRIGEQYF
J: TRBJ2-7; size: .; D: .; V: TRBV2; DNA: TGTGCCAGCAGTGTGGAGGGTTACGAGCAGTACTTC; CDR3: CASSVEGYEQYF
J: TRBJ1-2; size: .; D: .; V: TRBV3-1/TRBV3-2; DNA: TGTGCCAGCAGCCAAGGCGTCGCCAGGGACTATGGCTACACCTTC; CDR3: CASSQGVARDYGYTF
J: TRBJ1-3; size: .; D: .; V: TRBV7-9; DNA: TGTGCCAGCAGCTTATCTTCCCGGGACAAGAGCTCTGGAAACACCATATATTTT; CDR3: CASSLSSRDKSSGNTIYF
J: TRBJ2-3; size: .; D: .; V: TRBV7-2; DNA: TGTGCCAGCAGCTTCGGTAGCGGATCTAGCACAGATACGCAGTATTTT; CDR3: CASSFGSGSSTDTQYF
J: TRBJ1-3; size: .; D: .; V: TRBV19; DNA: TGTGCCAGTAGTATACGGGGTTCCGGAAACACCATATATTTT; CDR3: CASSIRGSGNTIYF
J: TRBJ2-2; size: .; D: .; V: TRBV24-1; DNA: TGTGCCACCAGTGACCCGCCGGACTCCGGGGAGCTGTTTTTT; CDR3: CATSDPPDSGELFF
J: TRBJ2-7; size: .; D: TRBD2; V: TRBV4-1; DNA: TGCGCCAGCAGCCAAGATAGGACTAGCGGGTTACCCTACGAGCAGTACTTC; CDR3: CASSQDRTSGLPYEQYF
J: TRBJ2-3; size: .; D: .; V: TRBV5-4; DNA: TGTGCCAGCAGCTTGGGGGCTAGCCGATCGACAGATACGCAGTATTTT; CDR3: CASSLGASRSTDTQYF
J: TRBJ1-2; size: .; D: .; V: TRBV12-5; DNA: TGTGCTAGTGGTTCTGACAGTGACTATGGCTACACCTTC; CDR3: CASGSDSDYGYTF
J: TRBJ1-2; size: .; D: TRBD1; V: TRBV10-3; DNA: TGTGCCATCAGTGAGGCGGGACAGGGATATGGCTACACCTTC; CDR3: CAISEAGQGYGYTF
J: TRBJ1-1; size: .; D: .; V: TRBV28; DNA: TGTGCCAGCAGTTTACGGCCAGGGGTTGGAACTGAAGCTTTCTTT; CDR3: CASSLRPGVGTEAFF
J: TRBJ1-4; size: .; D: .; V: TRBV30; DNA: TGTGCCTGGAGTGTACAGTTAAAACTGTTTTTT; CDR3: CAWSVQLKLFF
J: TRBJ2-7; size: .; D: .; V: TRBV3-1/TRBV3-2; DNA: TGTGCCAGCAGCCAAGATGGCCCCGAGCAGTACTTC; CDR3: CASSQDGPEQYF
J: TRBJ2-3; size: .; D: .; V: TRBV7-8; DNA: TGTGCCAGCAGCCACAGCAGCACAGATACGCAGTATTTT; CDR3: CASSHSSTDTQYF
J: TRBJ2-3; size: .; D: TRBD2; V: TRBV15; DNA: TGTGCCACCAGCAGAGATTTCGGGAGGTCAGATACGCAGTATTTT; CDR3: CATSRDFGRSDTQYF
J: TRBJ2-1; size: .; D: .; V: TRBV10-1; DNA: TGCGCCAGCAGTGAGGGGACTGACAATGAGCAGTTCTTC; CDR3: CASSEGTDNEQFF
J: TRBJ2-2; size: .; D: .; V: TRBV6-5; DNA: TGTGCCAGCAGTTACTCAGGGGGATCCCCCGGGGAGCTGTTTTTT; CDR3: CASSYSGGSPGELFF
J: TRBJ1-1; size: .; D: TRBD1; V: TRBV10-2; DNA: TGCGCCACACAGGGGGGTACTGAAGCTTTCTTT; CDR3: CATQGGTEAFF
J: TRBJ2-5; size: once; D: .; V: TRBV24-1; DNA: TGTGCCACCAGTGCTCCTGAGGGTCCCGAGACCCAGTACTTC; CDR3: CATSAPEGPETQYF
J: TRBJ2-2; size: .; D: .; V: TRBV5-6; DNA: TGTGCCAGCAGCGACGGACTGAACACCGGGGAGCTGTTTTTT; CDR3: CASSDGLNTGELFF
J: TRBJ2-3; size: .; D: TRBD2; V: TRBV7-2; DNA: TGTGCCAGCAGCCCTAGCGGTAGCACAGATACGCAGTATTTT; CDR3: CASSPSGSTDTQYF
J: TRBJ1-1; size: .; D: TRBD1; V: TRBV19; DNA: TGTGCCAGTAGTATGGCACAGGGGACCACTGAAGCTTTCTTT; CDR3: CASSMAQGTTEAFF
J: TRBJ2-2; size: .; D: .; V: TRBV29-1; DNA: TGCAGCGTTGACGCAGGAAACACCGGGGAGCTGTTTTTT; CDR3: CSVDAGNTGELFF
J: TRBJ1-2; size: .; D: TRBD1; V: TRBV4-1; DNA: TGCGCCAGCAGCCAAGTACAGGGGGCGCGCTATGGCTACACCTTC; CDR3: CASSQVQGARYGYTF
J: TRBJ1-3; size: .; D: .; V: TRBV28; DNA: TGTGCCAGCAGTTTATCTACAGAAAACACCATATATTTT; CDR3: CASSLSTENTIYF
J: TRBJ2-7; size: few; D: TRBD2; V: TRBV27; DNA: TGTGCCAGCAGTTTTAGTCCTAGCGGGAGGACCTATAGGTTC; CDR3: CASSFSPSGRTYRF
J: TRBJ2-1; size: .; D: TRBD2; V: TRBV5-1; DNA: TGCGCCAGCAGCTTGTGGGGGCCGGGGGCGCAGACTAGCGGCTGGGGAAATGAGCAGTTCTTC; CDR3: CASSLWGPGAQTSGWGNEQFF